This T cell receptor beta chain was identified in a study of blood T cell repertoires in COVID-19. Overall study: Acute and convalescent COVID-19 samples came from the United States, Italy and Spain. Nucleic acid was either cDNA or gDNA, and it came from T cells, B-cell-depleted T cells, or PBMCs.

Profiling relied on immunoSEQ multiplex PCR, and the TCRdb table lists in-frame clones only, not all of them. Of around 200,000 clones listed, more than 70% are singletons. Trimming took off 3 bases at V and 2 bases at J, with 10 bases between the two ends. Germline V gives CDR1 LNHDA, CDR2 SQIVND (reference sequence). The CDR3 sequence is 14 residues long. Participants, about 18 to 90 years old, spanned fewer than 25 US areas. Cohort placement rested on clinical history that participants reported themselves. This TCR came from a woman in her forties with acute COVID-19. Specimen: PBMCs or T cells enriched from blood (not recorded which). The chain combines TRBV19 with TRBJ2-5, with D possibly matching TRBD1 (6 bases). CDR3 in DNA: TGTGCCAGTAGTATTAGTAGGGGGCAAGAGACCCAGTACTTC. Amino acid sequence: CASSISRGQETQYF.